A selection of T cell receptor beta chains follows, all from one sample in a study of beta chain features in type 1 diabetes. This table comes from immunoSEQ multiplex PCR, and its TCRdb copy is limited to in-frame clones, with some not included. The table lists roughly 500,000 clones, more than 9.5% of them singletons. The sample comprised naive CD4+ T cells from blood. The receptors originated from a woman aged 18 to 35 in good health. Each CDR3 is given without its conserved first and last residue. The D gene is left open where the match is weak. Clone size is given for some rows only: seen once, a few or many times, or a class if the clone is expanded.

CDR3	V	D	size
SVDRGVSTDTQY	TRBV29-1	TRBD2	.
ASSRNPFFSGGAGNEQF	TRBV13	TRBD2	.
ASSLAVTDTQY	TRBV7-2	.	.
ASSPLHLMVAF	TRBV7-2	.	few
ASSRTGPEAF	TRBV7-9	TRBD1	.
ATSQAKNIQY	TRBV15	.	.
SVEIITDTQY	TRBV29-1	.	.
ASSPYTDRQETQY	TRBV5-1	.	few
ASSPGQDSYEQY	TRBV7-3	TRBD1	few
SVVLRGREAF	TRBV29-1	TRBD1	.
ASSIDPNQPQH	TRBV5-1	.	few
SVESGGAS	TRBV29-1	.	.
ASGQGFASGELF	TRBV5-1	TRBD1	.
ASSLEIAKNIQY	TRBV7-8	.	few
ASSLYTYEQY	TRBV7-2	.	few
ASSQLNTGTELF	TRBV7-9	.	few
ASSFSGGNTEAF	TRBV7-2	.	few
ASSYSRSWF	TRBV6-5	.	few